This paragraph reports one T cell receptor beta chain. The sample originates from a study of blood T cell repertoires in COVID-19. In the study overall: Acute and convalescent COVID-19 specimens originated in the United States, Italy and Spain.

As processed by the authors: Quantification of nucleated cells was approximated via reference gene primer amplification. Assay used: immunoSEQ multiplex PCR; TCRdb lists only in-frame clones, some missing. The DNA was the basis for D and trimming; V, J and clone size are from that table. The repertoire consists of a few hundred thousand clones, with over 75% occurring once and the leading ten covering 6.5% to 8.5%. V was clipped by 10 bases and J by 7 bases, with 17 bases between them. The CDR3 is made up of 14 amino acids. Germline assignment: CDR1 MNHEY and CDR2 SMNVEV (reference sequence). The study drew participants aged 18 to 89 years from about two dozen US areas.

J is TRBJ1-6 and V is TRBV27; no clear D gene. Sequencing was carried out using PBMCs or T cells enriched from blood (not recorded which). The receptor comes from a middle-aged woman with acute COVID-19. This CDR3 is CATQSGRPNSPLHF. The CDR3 DNA reads as TGTGCCACCCAAAGCGGGCGACCGAATTCACCCCTCCACTTT.